This TCR beta chain was captured by sequencing in a study of blood T cells in healthy people across ages. A sample-barcoded 5' primer and a J-beta primer mix were used in a second PCR of roughly 7 to 11 cycles. Each CDR3 protein gets one entry after TCRdb re-called the 5' RACE reads with MiXCR. The sample has hundreds of thousands of distinct CDR3 sequences, roughly 25% seen once. CDR3 length: 17 amino acids. Between the trimmed V and J ends, which lost 3 bases and 4 bases, there was a span of 18 bases. CDR1 MNHEY and CDR2 SVGEGT come from the germline V gene. Points on this clonotype: Its specificity is unknown.

The study's findings and limits: One million T cells yielded diversity estimates that were considered underestimates.

In addition, the sample was reused for a study of T cells of mothers and their children. From that paper: Mothers yielded over 8.5 million CDR3 reads, children around 3.3 million each.

The genes are TRBV6-2 or TRBV6-3 and TRBJ1-4, with no clear D. This TCR came from a boy aged 10-17 years in good health. Sequencing input: blood. DNA for the CDR3: TGTGCCAGCAGTTATTCGATGTATGGACGGAATAATGAAAAACTGTTTTTT. As protein: CASSYSMYGRNNEKLFF.